A selection of T cell receptor beta chains follows, all from one sample in a study of blood T cell repertoires in COVID-19. This table comes from immunoSEQ multiplex PCR, and its TCRdb copy is limited to in-frame clones, with some not included. This table has 300,000 to 450,000 clones, 85% appearing once. The specimen sequenced was peripheral blood. These receptors were taken from a woman aged 18-29 years with acute or convalescent COVID-19. CDR3s include the opening cysteine and the closing phenylalanine or tryptophan. A D gene is named only where the DNA matches it firmly. Clone size is given for some rows only: seen once, a few or many times, or a class if the clone is expanded.

D	size	V	J	DNA	CDR3
NA	NA	TRBV19	TRBJ2-1	TGTGCCAGTAGTATTGGCGTCGGGTACAATGAGCAGTTCTTC	CASSIGVGYNEQFF
NA	NA	TRBV11-2	TRBJ2-5	TGTGCCAGCAGCTCCAACGGTGAGACCCAGTACTTC	CASSSNGETQYF
NA	NA	TRBV27	TRBJ2-2	TGTGCCAGCAGTTTTGATGCCCAGACCGGGGAGCTGTTTTTT	CASSFDAQTGELFF
NA	NA	TRBV27	TRBJ1-1	TGTGCCAGCAGTTTCCCCGGGGGTTCCGGGGACACTGAAGCTTTCTTT	CASSFPGGSGDTEAFF
NA	once	TRBV4-1	TRBJ2-1	TGCGCCAGCAGCCAAGATCCCGCGGCAGGGTACAATGAGCAGTTCTTC	CASSQDPAAGYNEQFF
TRBD1	NA	TRBV5-1	TRBJ2-3	TGCGCCAGCAGCTTAGGGGACAGGGACACAGATACGCAGTATTTT	CASSLGDRDTDTQYF
NA	NA	TRBV6-1	TRBJ1-1	TGTGCCAGCAGTGAAAGGCCAGGGCCGAACACTGAAGCTTTCTTT	CASSERPGPNTEAFF
TRBD2	NA	TRBV4-1	TRBJ2-5	TGCGCCAGCAGCCCTGAGACTAGCAGTCACGAGACCCAGTACTTC	CASSPETSSHETQYF
NA	NA	TRBV5-4	TRBJ1-4	TGTGCCAGCAGCTTGGGGGGGCAGGGCCCTCGGGAAAAACTGTTTTTT	CASSLGGQGPREKLFF
TRBD1	NA	TRBV6-6	TRBJ1-4	TGTGCCAGCAGCCTAGGACAGGGGGCGCGTGGTGAAAAACTGTTTTTT	CASSLGQGARGEKLFF
TRBD1	NA	TRBV7-9	TRBJ1-2	TGTGCCAGCAGCGCGGGACCCGGGACAGGGGGCCCTAACTATGGCTACACCTTC	CASSAGPGTGGPNYGYTF
TRBD1	NA	TRBV12-5	TRBJ1-2	TGTGCTAGTGGTTTGGTAACGTCGGGGACAGGGTCCGACTACACCTTC	CASGLVTSGTGSDYTF
NA	NA	TRBV4-1	TRBJ2-7	TGCGCCAGCAGCCAAGATACTAGCTACGAGCAGTACTTC	CASSQDTSYEQYF
TRBD2	once	TRBV7-8	TRBJ2-2	TGTGCCAGCAGCTTTTCAAGGGGGGGATCTAGCGGGAAGACCGGGGAGCTGTTTTTT	CASSFSRGGSSGKTGELFF
NA	NA	TRBV5-1	TRBJ2-7	TGCGCCAGCAGATCAATATGGGGGACACAGTCTAACGAGCAGTACTTC	CASRSIWGTQSNEQYF
TRBD1	NA	TRBV9	TRBJ2-1	TGTGCCAGCAGCGTAGGTGGGGGACAGAGCCAGTCCCATTCCTACAATGAGCAGTTCTTC	CASSVGGGQSQSHSYNEQFF
NA	NA	TRBV5-1	TRBJ2-5	TGCGCCAGCAGAGATTGGGGCGTAGAAGACCAAGAGACCCAGTACTTC	CASRDWGVEDQETQYF
NA	NA	TRBV7-9	TRBJ2-1	TGTGCCAGCAGCCAAGGACTACGGCTATCCTACAATGAGCAGTTCTTC	CASSQGLRLSYNEQFF
TRBD2	NA	TRBV2	TRBJ2-7	TGTGCCAGCAGAGGCCTCCGGGGGGCCTACGAGCAGTACTTC	CASRGLRGAYEQYF
NA	NA	TRBV6-2/TRBV6-3	TRBJ2-7	TGTGCCAGCAGTTCTGCAGGGGCGTATGGCTACGAGCAGTACTTC	CASSSAGAYGYEQYF
NA	NA	TRBV3-1/TRBV3-2	TRBJ2-2	TGTGCCAGCAGCCTCTCCCCCGGGGAGCTGTTTTTT	CASSLSPGELFF
TRBD1	NA	TRBV7-9	TRBJ1-2	TGTGCCAGCAGCTTACCACCACAGGGGGTCTATGGCTACACCTTC	CASSLPPQGVYGYTF
TRBD2	NA	TRBV13	TRBJ2-3	TGTGCCAGCAGCTGGGGGACTAGCGGTAGCACAGATACGCAGTATTTT	CASSWGTSGSTDTQYF
NA	once	TRBV30	TRBJ1-4	TGTGCCTGTGTGGGAGACCCAACTAATGAAAAACTGTTTTTT	CACVGDPTNEKLFF
TRBD2	NA	TRBV10-1	TRBJ2-7	TGCGCCAGCCGTAGGGGGACTAGCGTGGCCTACGAGCAGTACTTC	CASRRGTSVAYEQYF
NA	NA	TRBV27	TRBJ2-5	TGTGCCAGCAGTTTACAGGGCCTGGAGACCCAGTACTTC	CASSLQGLETQYF
NA	NA	TRBV10-1	TRBJ1-2	TGCGCCAGCAGTGTAACCGCGGATGGCTACACCTTC	CASSVTADGYTF
NA	NA	TRBV18	TRBJ1-1	TGTGCCAGCTCACCACCATCCAGGGGCGAAGCTTTCTTT	CASSPPSRGEAFF
TRBD1	NA	TRBV10-3	TRBJ1-2	TGTGCCATCAGTGAGACAGGGGGCAATTATGGCTACACCTTC	CAISETGGNYGYTF
TRBD2	few	TRBV11-2	TRBJ2-7	TGTGCCAGCCGTTCTGCGGGGGTTTACGAGCAGTACTTC	CASRSAGVYEQYF
NA	NA	TRBV12-5	TRBJ1-5	TGTGCTAGTGGTTTGGGACAGAGCAATCAGCCCCAGCATTTT	CASGLGQSNQPQHF
NA	few	TRBV7-3	TRBJ2-5	TGTGCCAGCAGCTTAATTCGCCCTAGTCGGTCGGAGGAGACCCAGTACTTC	CASSLIRPSRSEETQYF
TRBD2	NA	TRBV3-1/TRBV3-2	TRBJ2-1	TGTGCCAGCAGCCAAGATCGGGTTAGCGGGGACACCCTAGGGAATGAGCAGTTCTTC	CASSQDRVSGDTLGNEQFF
NA	NA	TRBV5-1	TRBJ2-5	TGCGCCAGCAGCTTGGTACCAGGGCCCCAAGAGACCCAGTACTTC	CASSLVPGPQETQYF
NA	NA	TRBV12-3/TRBV12-4	TRBJ1-2	TGTGCCAGCAGTGCTCAGACTAACTATGGCTACACCTTC	CASSAQTNYGYTF
NA	NA	TRBV28	TRBJ1-5	TGTGCCAGCAGTCTTACGGGACAGCCCCAGCATTTT	CASSLTGQPQHF
NA	once	TRBV10-1	TRBJ1-1	TGCGCCAGCAGCCCTAAGCAGGGGAACACTGAAGCTTTCTTT	CASSPKQGNTEAFF
NA	once	TRBV21-1	TRBJ2-1	TGTGCCAGCAGCAAAGGGGGTAGCGGGGGTTTACCGATTTACAATGAGCAGTTCTTC	CASSKGGSGGLPIYNEQFF
TRBD2	NA	TRBV6-2/TRBV6-3	TRBJ2-3	TGTGCCAGCAGTTACTCGATCCCGGGAGGAGGGACAGATACGCAGTATTTT	CASSYSIPGGGTDTQYF
TRBD1	NA	TRBV24-1	TRBJ2-7	TGTGCCACCAGTGACTCTCAGACAGGGGGCCCCTACGAGCAGTACTTC	CATSDSQTGGPYEQYF
NA	NA	TRBV3-1/TRBV3-2	TRBJ1-1	TGTGCCAGCAGCCTTTTTAAGTCAGGGGTTAACACTGAAGCTTTCTTT	CASSLFKSGVNTEAFF
TRBD1	NA	TRBV2	TRBJ2-5	TGTGCCAAGACGACCCGGGACAGGGGAGAGCGGGAGACCCAGTACTTC	CAKTTRDRGERETQYF
NA	NA	TRBV7-9	TRBJ1-3	TGTGCCAGCAGCCCCAGAGGACAGATCTCTGGAAACACCATATATTTT	CASSPRGQISGNTIYF
TRBD1	NA	TRBV7-2	TRBJ1-2	TGTGCCAGCAGCGGCCGGGACAGGGCCTATGGCTACACCTTC	CASSGRDRAYGYTF
TRBD1	NA	TRBV11-1	TRBJ2-1	TGTGCCAGCAGCCTAACCGGGACAGCTTTAACCGAGCAGTTCTTC	CASSLTGTALTEQFF
NA	once	TRBV7-2	TRBJ1-4	TGTGCCAGCAGCTTAGGGTCCTCTGGCAGTACCCTCCATTTT	CASSLGSSGSTLHF
TRBD1	NA	TRBV9	TRBJ1-6	TGTGCCAGCAGCCAGGGGGCGGACAGTTATAATTCACCCCTCCACTTT	CASSQGADSYNSPLHF
NA	NA	TRBV28	TRBJ2-2	TGTGCCAGCAGTTTATCCTCCCTGAACACCGGGGAGCTGTTTTTT	CASSLSSLNTGELFF
TRBD1	many	TRBV28	TRBJ1-5	TGTGCCAGCTACTTAGGACAGGGGAATCAGCCCCAGCATTTT	CASYLGQGNQPQHF
TRBD1	NA	TRBV2	TRBJ1-1	TGTGCCAGCACCTTCTCACAGGGGGGCACTGAAGCTTTCTTT	CASTFSQGGTEAFF
NA	NA	TRBV28	TRBJ1-2	TGTGCCAGCAGTACCCTCGGACTCTATGGCTACACCTTC	CASSTLGLYGYTF
NA	NA	TRBV12-3/TRBV12-4	TRBJ1-2	TGTGCCAGCAGTTCCGGGGAATATGGCTACACCTTC	CASSSGEYGYTF
TRBD2	NA	TRBV19	TRBJ2-5	TGTGCCAGTGCGGGAGACAACCAAGAGACCCAGTACTTC	CASAGDNQETQYF